The 13 T cell receptor beta chains reported below all come from one sample, sequenced in a study of Ad26.COV2.S vaccination and SARS-CoV-2 variants. The data were produced by immunoSEQ multiplex PCR, yet TCRdb's version contains in-frame clones alone and is incomplete. The table has roughly 400,000 clones, roughly 91% seen once; the top ten hold less than 4.5%. Noted treatment: 15 to 20 received Ad26.COV2.S at low or high dose, single or two shots; roughly five received placebo; per-sample allocation not given. Sampling took place 63 days after the first vaccine or placebo injection. Specimen: peripheral blood, collected in a trial of Ad26.COV2.S vaccine versus placebo. The receptors shown here come from a person aged 18 to 65 who received the Ad26.COV2.S COVID-19 vaccine or a placebo.

CDR3 loop: CASRADYYGYTF. CDR3 nucleotide sequence: TGTGCCAGCAGAGCAGATTACTATGGCTACACCTTC. The V and J genes are TRBV6-5 and TRBJ1-2; D remains ambiguous. This CDR3 spans 12 amino acids. Germline V CDR1 and CDR2: MNHEY, SVGAGI. The ends were cut back, 6 bases at V and 3 bases at J, with 8 bases in the middle.

The chain has TRBV4-1 and TRBJ1-6, with D possibly being TRBD1 (6 bases). CDR3 length: 14 residues. Germline V lookup: CDR1 MGHRA, CDR2 YSYEKL. Trimming pared 3 bases from V and 7 bases from J, leaving 10 bases between. CDR3 protein: CASSHQGKNSPLHF. CDR3 DNA: TGCGCCAGCAGCCACCAGGGGAAAAATTCACCCCTCCACTTT.

The chain carries TRBV11-1 and TRBJ2-1, with TRBD2 identical over 11 bases. This CDR3 has 15 amino acids. Germline V gene sequence: CDR1 SGHAT, CDR2 FQDESV (reference sequence). The trim removed 7 bases at V and 4 bases at J, leaving 6 bases unmatched. The CDR3 coding sequence is TGTGCCAGCAACACCGGGACTAGCGGTTACAATGAGCAGTTCTTC. Translation: CASNTGTSGYNEQFF.

The chain recombines TRBV13 with TRBJ2-7; D is undetermined. The germline gives CDR1 PRHDT, CDR2 FYEKMQ (reference sequence). The CDR3 runs 13 residues. Trimming cost V 8 bases and J 3 bases, with 14 bases left between them. CDR3 coding DNA: TGTGCCAGCCGAAGAGGCAGCGTCTACGAGCAGTACTTC. Its translation: CASRRGSVYEQYF. Filled out from reference TRBV13 and TRBJ2-7, the complete variable domain reads AAGVIQSPRHLIKEKRETATLKCYPIPRHDTVYWYQQGPGQDPQFLISFYEKMQSDKGSIPDRFSAQQFSDYHSELNMSSLELGDSALYFCASRRGSVYEQYFGPGTRLTVT.

This clone appeared once. Distinct nucleotide sequences in the sample also encode this CDR3. The rearrangement links TRBV28 to TRBJ2-7; D gene ambiguous. The CDR3 extends over 12 amino acids. Germline CDR1 is MDHEN and CDR2 is SYDVKM. Trimming cost V 5 bases and J 0 bases, with 5 bases left between them. CDR3 DNA: TGTGCCAGCAGTCCCACCTCCTACGAGCAGTACTTC. The encoded protein is CASSPTSYEQYF.

This chain uses TRBV28 with TRBJ1-1; 7 bases are shared with TRBD1. Looked up from germline, CDR1 is MDHEN and CDR2 is SYDVKM. This CDR3 region has 12 residues. J gave up 8 bases and V 8 bases, and 8 bases lay outside the gene matches. The CDR3 protein is CASFEGGREAFF. The DNA for the CDR3 is TGTGCCAGCTTCGAAGGGGGCCGAGAAGCTTTCTTT.

The V gene is TRBV6-5, the J gene TRBJ2-7, with 9 bases lining up with TRBD1. The V gene end was trimmed by 6 bases and the J gene end by 3 bases; junction bases not matched to a gene: 6. This CDR3 comprises 14 residues. Germline CDR1 and CDR2: MNHEY and SVGAGI. The CDR3 DNA reads TGTGCCAGCAGAAACGGACAGGGGAACTACGAGCAGTACTTC. Translating gives CASRNGQGNYEQYF.

The sample holds one count of this clone. The chain joins TRBV5-1 to TRBJ2-7, with 16 positions matching TRBD2. This CDR3 spans 19 amino acids. Unmatched junction bases numbered 7, after V lost 1 base and J lost 0 bases. CDR1 is SGHRS and CDR2 is YFSETQ in the germline V gene. The CDR3 DNA sequence: TGCGCCAGCAGCTTGTTTGCGGGACTAGCGGGGGGGAGCTCCTACGAGCAGTACTTC. Translated: CASSLFAGLAGGSSYEQYF. The whole variable domain, filled in from reference TRBV5-1 and TRBJ2-7, reads KAGVTQTPRYLIKTRGQQVTLSCSPISGHRSVSWYQQTPGQGLQFLFEYFSETQRNKGNFPGRFSGRQFSNSRSEMNVSTLELGDSALYLCASSLFAGLAGGSSYEQYFGPGTRLTVT.

In this sample, this clone turned up once. The chain couples TRBV3-1 (or the pseudogene TRBV3-2) to TRBJ1-3, with D possibly TRBD1 on 5 matching bases. Germline lookup yields CDR1 LGHDT and CDR2 YNNKEL (reference sequence). The CDR3 length is 17 residues. V was clipped by 0 bases and J by 0 bases, with 12 bases between them. The CDR3 bases are TGTGCCAGCAGCCAAGATACAGGCCCTTGCTCTGGAAACACCATATATTTT. Its translation: CASSQDTGPCSGNTIYF.

The chain combines TRBV19 with TRBJ1-2, with 8 bases fitting TRBD1. This CDR3 has 15 residues. V was clipped by 5 bases and J by 5 bases; unmatched bases: 10. Looked up from germline, CDR1 is LNHDA and CDR2 is SQIVND (reference sequence). CDR3 sequence: CASSEPGGAGYGYTF. DNA for the CDR3: TGTGCCAGTAGTGAACCAGGGGGCGCGGGGTATGGCTACACCTTC.

The table lists this clone with a count of one. The J gene is TRBJ2-5, the V gene TRBV27, with D unresolved. V was cut by 6 bases and J by 1 base, with 12 bases left in between. Germline CDR1 and CDR2: MNHEY and SMNVEV (reference sequence). The CDR3 totals 14 residues. This CDR3 is CASSRRSSQETQYF. The CDR3 region has the DNA TGTGCCAGCAGCCGAAGGAGCTCCCAAGAGACCCAGTACTTC.

On this clone: Additional DNA sequences in this sample encode the identical CDR3. The V gene is TRBV11-3, the J gene TRBJ1-1; D possibly corresponds to TRBD1 (6 bases). CDR3 length: 13 amino acids. Trimming took 5 bases from V and 1 from J, leaving 8 bases between them. Per germline, CDR1 SGHNT and CDR2 YENEEA. CDR3 protein: CASSGGANTEAFF. The CDR3 DNA sequence: TGTGCCAGCAGCGGGGGGGCGAACACTGAAGCTTTCTTT. Filled out from reference TRBV11-3 and TRBJ1-1, the complete variable domain reads EAGVVQSPRYKIIEKKQPVAFWCNPISGHNTLYWYLQNLGQGPELLIRYENEEAVDDSQLPKDRFSAERLKGVDSTLKIQPAELGDSAVYLCASSGGANTEAFFGQGTRLTVV.

The V gene is TRBV28, the J gene TRBJ2-1, with D maybe TRBD1 (6 bases). The germline gives CDR1 MDHEN, CDR2 SYDVKM. The CDR3 totals 14 residues. V was pared by 6 bases and J by 5 bases, with 14 bases between. The CDR3 bases are TGTGCCAGCAGGCCTGACCCAGGGGACAATGAGCAGTTCTTC. It translates to CASRPDPGDNEQFF.